The source of this T cell receptor beta chain is a study of T-cell memory formation after mild COVID-19 (dated by TCRdb to about 2021). For the wider study: TCR sequence clusters from the two donors were largely donor specific. In a couple of donors, T-cell clones that expanded and contracted after mild COVID-19 were followed by sequencing TCRalpha and TCRbeta repertoires longitudinally. The cohort was made up of two young adult volunteers, one female and one male, who were previously healthy. The investigation overall reported the following: The study included only a couple of mild cases, and larger cohorts that include severe cases with pre-infection samples were judged to be necessary. Contracting CD4+ clones were located mainly in the CM and EM memory subsets, whereas CD8+ clones were found to be enriched in EMRA. Some responding clones were detected in pre-infection memory, suggesting pre-existing cross-reactive memory T cells joined the SARS-CoV-2 response. SARS-CoV-2 specificity was not confirmed for the second-wave clones peaking on day 37. Balanced CD4/CD8 phenotypes were observed for clones contracting from day 15 to 85, whereas a bias towards CD4+ was observed for a second wave of clones expanding from day 15 to 37.

Ficoll-Paque density gradient centrifugation was the method used to isolate PBMCs. As concerns this clonotype: Its target antigen remains unknown. Per-nucleotide qualities are absent, and no much larger clonotype sits a single base away.

The listed sequencing device is Illumina NovaSeq 6000. TCRalpha and TCRbeta cDNA libraries were built by 5'RACE with constant-segment primers, adding sample barcodes and unique molecular identifiers. Trizol reagent was used to extract RNA from every sample. The libraries were amplified in two PCR steps, and the second step added a second sample barcode and Illumina TruSeq adapters. Sequencing of the libraries was done on an Illumina NovaSeq, producing 2 x 150 bp paired-end reads. The paper's data handling went like this. Demultiplexing of reads and collapsing into UMI-guided consensus sequences were performed with migec v1.2.7. Using mixcr v2.1.11, the UMI consensuses were aligned to TRA and TRB V and J templates and assembled into clonotypes. Clonotypes were classified as expanded or contracted when called significant by both edgeR and NoisET, with noise models trained on biological replicates. For edgeR calls, the thresholds were a false discovery rate-adjusted p below 0.01 and a log2 fold-change of 1. As an exploratory analysis of dynamics, PCA with hierarchical clustering was applied to max-normalized trajectories of the 1000 most abundant clonotypes. Each responding clone was given a CD4 or CD8 phenotype based on the CD4+ and CD8+ repertoires, which had been sequenced separately. TCRdb applied fastp at Q25 and MiXCR to the public reads, then kept only in-frame beta chains. Rows merge per CDR3 protein into single entries with the most common DNA and genes. TCRdb, not the original authors, processed these V and J calls. The sample data list roughly 580,000 distinct CDR3 sequences, and about 20% of these were observed just once. Approximately 12% of the sample lies in the top ten.

Sequences MRHNA (CDR1) and SNTAGT (CDR2) are obtained from the germline V gene. From the cysteine through the phenylalanine, the CDR3 covers 15 amino acids. This entry keeps only the CDR3 DNA: 45 bases, framed from base 1. V loses 6 bases of germline sequence and J loses 5 bases, and the interval between the two ends is 17 bases. This receptor chain uses TRBV6-4 and TRBJ2-1, with the D segment possibly TRBD1 or TRBD2, each aligning over 6 bases. The specimen sequenced was PBMCs or a T cell subset sorted from them (not recorded which). The source is an adult woman who had mild COVID-19 (a few samples of this study predate the infection). The sample titles of this study are shuffled in the database, so cell type and time point are left out; the donor was told from shared clones. The CDR3 reads as follows: CASSNGGGSHNEQFF. The DNA is as follows: TGTGCCAGCAGCAACGGAGGGGGGTCGCACAATGAGCAGTTCTTC.